One and the same sample provided the 9 T cell receptor beta chains below, sequenced in a study of blood T cell repertoires in COVID-19 (dated by TCRdb to the early 2020s). Library generation was performed with the immunoSEQ multiplex PCR assay. This immuneACCESS table, as held by TCRdb, lists in-frame sequences with V and J called but not all clones. Of the missing ones, under half trace to an unresolved V gene in checked studies; the others have no known cause. The sample has under 80,000 clones on record, about 90% of them singletons. The top ten constitute about 14% of the sample. The sample was peripheral blood. These receptors were collected from a human donor in a cohort sampled during active COVID-19.

A note on this clone: Within the sample, other DNA sequences also encode this same CDR3. This rearrangement joins TRBV10-3 to TRBJ1-2; 9 positions match TRBD1. The CDR3 runs 13 residues. Unmatched junction bases numbered 3, after V lost 6 bases and J lost 4 bases. The germline gives CDR1 ENHRY, CDR2 SYGVKD. The CDR3 reads CAIRGTGLYGYTF. The CDR3 DNA reads as TGTGCCATCAGGGGGACAGGGCTCTATGGCTACACCTTC.

V and J are TRBV5-6 and TRBJ1-1, with 9 bases that match TRBD1. V trimming: 0 bases; J trimming: 1 base; junction bases outside the gene matches: 7. This CDR3 comprises 17 residues. The germline V gene has CDR1 SGHDT and CDR2 YYEEEE. CDR3 DNA sequence: TGTGCCAGCAGCTTGGTACAGGGGGCAGTGGGGAACACTGAAGCTTTCTTT. Amino acids: CASSLVQGAVGNTEAFF.

The chain recombines TRBV6-2 or TRBV6-3 with TRBJ1-1; D not certain. The CDR3 is 14 amino acids. V dropped 2 bases and J dropped 4 bases, with 11 bases sitting between them. Germline values: CDR1 MNHEY, CDR2 SVGEGT. The CDR3 region has the DNA TGTGCCAGCAGTTACGGACGGGGAGGCACTGAAGCTTTCTTT. Its translation is CASSYGRGGTEAFF.

The chain uses TRBV13 and TRBJ1-2; weak D call: TRBD1 (5 bases). Trimming stripped 4 bases from V and 5 bases from J, with 20 bases between. The CDR3 sequence is 16 residues long. Germline lookup yields CDR1 PRHDT and CDR2 FYEKMQ (reference sequence). The CDR3 is CASSSNLQDSLYGYTF. In DNA form, the CDR3 reads TGTGCCAGCAGCTCCAACCTTCAAGACAGTCTATATGGCTACACCTTC. The full variable domain, its missing parts supplied by reference TRBV13 and TRBJ1-2, is AAGVIQSPRHLIKEKRETATLKCYPIPRHDTVYWYQQGPGQDPQFLISFYEKMQSDKGSIPDRFSAQQFSDYHSELNMSSLELGDSALYFCASSSNLQDSLYGYTFGSGTRLTVV.

The genes are TRBV18 and TRBJ2-2; 8 bases match TRBD1. Germline trimming cut 6 bases from V and 1 base from J; bases unmatched to any gene: 4. Germline CDR1 KGHSH, CDR2 LQKENI. The CDR3 runs to 15 residues. The CDR3 reads CASSPGTGNTGELFF. The CDR3 nucleotides read TGTGCCAGCTCCCCCGGGACAGGGAACACCGGGGAGCTGTTTTTT.

The chain is built from TRBV9 and TRBJ2-5, with 11 bases that match TRBD2. Losses at the gene ends were 4 bases for V and 2 bases for J; bases not matched to a gene: 4. Germline assignment: CDR1 SGDLS and CDR2 YYNGEE. The CDR3 loop spans 15 amino acids. The CDR3 reads CASSPLAGGQETQYF. The CDR3 nucleotides are TGTGCCAGCAGCCCGCTAGCGGGAGGTCAAGAGACCCAGTACTTC.

The chain employs TRBV29-1 and TRBJ1-2; 10 nucleotides line up with TRBD1. This CDR3 has 13 amino acids. Germline V gives CDR1 SQVTM, CDR2 ANQGSEA. The trim removed 3 bases at V and 6 bases at J, leaving 4 bases unmatched. In nucleotides, the CDR3 is TGCAGCGTTGACGCGACAGGGGGCCATGGCTACACCTTC. Translated: CSVDATGGHGYTF.

The chain uses TRBV7-8 and TRBJ1-3, with TRBD1 matching 7 bases. After removal of 5 bases from V and 0 bases from J, the junction contained 4 bases not matched to a gene. Germline V gives CDR1 SGHVS, CDR2 FQNEAQ. The CDR3 contains 15 residues. CDR3 region: CASSPTGPSGNTIYF. The CDR3 DNA reads TGTGCCAGCAGCCCGACAGGGCCCTCTGGAAACACCATATATTTT.

This chain links TRBV3-1 (or the pseudogene TRBV3-2) with TRBJ2-1; D not certain. Germline loops: CDR1 LGHDT, CDR2 YNNKEL (reference sequence). V was cut by 2 bases and J by 7 bases, with 9 bases left in between. The CDR3 length is 13 residues. CDR3 in amino acids: CASSQTPRNEQFF. CDR3 DNA: TGTGCCAGCAGCCAAACCCCCCGGAATGAGCAGTTCTTC.